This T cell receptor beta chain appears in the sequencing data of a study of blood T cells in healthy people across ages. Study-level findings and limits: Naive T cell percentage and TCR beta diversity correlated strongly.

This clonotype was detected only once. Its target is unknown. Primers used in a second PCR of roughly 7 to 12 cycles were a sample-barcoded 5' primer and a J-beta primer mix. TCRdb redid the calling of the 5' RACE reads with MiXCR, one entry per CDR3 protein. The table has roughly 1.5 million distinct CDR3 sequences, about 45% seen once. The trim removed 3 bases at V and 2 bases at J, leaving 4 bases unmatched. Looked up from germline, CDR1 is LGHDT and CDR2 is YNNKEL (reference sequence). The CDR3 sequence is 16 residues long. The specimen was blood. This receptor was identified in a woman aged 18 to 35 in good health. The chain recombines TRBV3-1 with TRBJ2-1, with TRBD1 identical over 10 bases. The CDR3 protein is CASSQGQGRPYNEQFF. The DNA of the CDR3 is TGTGCCAGCAGCCAGGGACAGGGGAGGCCCTACAATGAGCAGTTCTTC.